The clone carrying this TCR beta chain came up many times. Unique molecular identifiers were used in preparing the TCRbeta library. Using its own MiXCR run on the PCR reads, TCRdb lists one record per CDR3 protein. The table includes just over 200,000 distinct CDR3 sequences, around 7.7% detected once. These data belong to a study of T-cell reconstitution after alpha-beta-depleted transplantation in children. The CDR3 runs to 16 residues. V lost 0 bases to trimming and J lost 7 bases; unmatched junction nucleotides: 9. The germline CDR1 and CDR2 sequences are SGDLS and YYNGEE. Sample: PBMCs, mostly from graft donor cells, taken 360 days after TCRalphabeta/CD19-depleted stem cell transplant. This receptor was obtained from a male patient between 2 and 10 years old who had a stem cell transplant for acute myeloid leukemia, so the T cells may come from the graft donor. This rearrangement joins TRBV9 to TRBJ2-1, with 8 positions matching TRBD1. The CDR3 coding sequence is TGTGCCAGCAGCGTAGAGGCTTTCCAGGGGGCGAATGAGCAGTTCTTC. It encodes CASSVEAFQGANEQFF.